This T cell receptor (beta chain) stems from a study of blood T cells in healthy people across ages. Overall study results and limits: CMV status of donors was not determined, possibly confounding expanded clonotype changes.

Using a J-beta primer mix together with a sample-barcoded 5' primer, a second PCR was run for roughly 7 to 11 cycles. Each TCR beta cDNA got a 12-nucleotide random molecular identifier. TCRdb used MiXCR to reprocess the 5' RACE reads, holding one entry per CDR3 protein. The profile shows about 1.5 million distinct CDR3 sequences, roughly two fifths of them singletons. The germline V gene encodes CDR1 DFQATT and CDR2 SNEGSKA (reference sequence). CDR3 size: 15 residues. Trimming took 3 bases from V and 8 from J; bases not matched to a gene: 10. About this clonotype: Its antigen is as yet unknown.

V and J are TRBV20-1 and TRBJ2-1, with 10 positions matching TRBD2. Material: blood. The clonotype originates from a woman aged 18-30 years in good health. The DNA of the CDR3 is TGCAGTGCTAGGAGCGGGAGGGCTTACAATGATGAGCAGTTCTTC. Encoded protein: CSARSGRAYNDEQFF.